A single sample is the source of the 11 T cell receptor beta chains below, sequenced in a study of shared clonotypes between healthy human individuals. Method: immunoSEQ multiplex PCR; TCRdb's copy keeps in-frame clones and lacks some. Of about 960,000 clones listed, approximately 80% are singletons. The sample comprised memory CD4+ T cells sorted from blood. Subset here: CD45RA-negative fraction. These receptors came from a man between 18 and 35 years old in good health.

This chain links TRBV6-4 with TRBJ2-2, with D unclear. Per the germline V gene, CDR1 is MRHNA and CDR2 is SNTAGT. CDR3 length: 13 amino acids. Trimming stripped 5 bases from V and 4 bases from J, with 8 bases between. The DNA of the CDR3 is TGTGCCAGCAGTCCCCAACCCACCGGGGAGCTGTTTTTT. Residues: CASSPQPTGELFF.

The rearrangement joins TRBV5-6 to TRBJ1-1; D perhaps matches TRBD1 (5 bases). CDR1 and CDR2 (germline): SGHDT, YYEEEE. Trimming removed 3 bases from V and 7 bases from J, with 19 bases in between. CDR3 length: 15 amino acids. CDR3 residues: CASSWRGPAGVEAFF. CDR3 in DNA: TGTGCCAGCAGCTGGAGGGGTCCAGCAGGAGTTGAAGCTTTCTTT.

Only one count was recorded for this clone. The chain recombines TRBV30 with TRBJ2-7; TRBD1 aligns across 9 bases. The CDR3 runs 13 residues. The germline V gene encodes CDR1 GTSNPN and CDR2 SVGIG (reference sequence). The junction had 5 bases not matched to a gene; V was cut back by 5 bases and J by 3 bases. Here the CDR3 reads CAWVRQGGYEQYF. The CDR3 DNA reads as TGTGCCTGGGTACGACAGGGGGGCTACGAGCAGTACTTC.

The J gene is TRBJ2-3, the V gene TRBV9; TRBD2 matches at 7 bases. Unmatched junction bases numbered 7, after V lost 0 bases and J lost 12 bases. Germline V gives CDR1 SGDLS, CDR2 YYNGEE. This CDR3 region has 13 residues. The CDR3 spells CASSVAPSGEQYF. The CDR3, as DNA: TGTGCCAGCAGCGTAGCCCCTAGCGGAGAACAGTATTTT.

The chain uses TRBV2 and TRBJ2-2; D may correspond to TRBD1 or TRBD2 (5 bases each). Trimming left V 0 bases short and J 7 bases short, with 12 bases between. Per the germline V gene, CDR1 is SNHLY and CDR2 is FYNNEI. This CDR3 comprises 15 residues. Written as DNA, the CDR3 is TGTGCCAGCAGTGAAGCATGGGGACCCGGCGGGGAGCTGTTTTTT. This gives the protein CASSEAWGPGGELFF.

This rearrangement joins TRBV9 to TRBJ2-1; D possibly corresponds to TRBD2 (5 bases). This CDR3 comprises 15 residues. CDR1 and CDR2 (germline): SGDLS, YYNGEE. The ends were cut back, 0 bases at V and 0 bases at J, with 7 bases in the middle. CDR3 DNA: TGTGCCAGCAGCGTAGAGACTAACTCCTACAATGAGCAGTTCTTC. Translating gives CASSVETNSYNEQFF.

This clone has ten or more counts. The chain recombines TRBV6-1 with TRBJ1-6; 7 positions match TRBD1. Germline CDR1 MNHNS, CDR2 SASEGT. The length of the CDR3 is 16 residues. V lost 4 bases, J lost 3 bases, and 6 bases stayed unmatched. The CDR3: CASSAGTAVYNSPLHF. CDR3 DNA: TGTGCCAGCAGTGCCGGGACAGCTGTCTATAATTCACCCCTCCACTTT.

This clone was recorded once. CDR3 DNA: TGTGCCAGCAGCACTTCCGGGCCGGAAGAGACCCAGTACTTC. Its protein is CASSTSGPEETQYF. The chain joins TRBV5-4 to TRBJ2-5; D not certain. The CDR3 has 14 residues. CDR1 is SGHNT and CDR2 is YYREEE in the germline V gene (reference sequence). Trimming stripped 4 bases from V and 3 bases from J, with 13 bases between.

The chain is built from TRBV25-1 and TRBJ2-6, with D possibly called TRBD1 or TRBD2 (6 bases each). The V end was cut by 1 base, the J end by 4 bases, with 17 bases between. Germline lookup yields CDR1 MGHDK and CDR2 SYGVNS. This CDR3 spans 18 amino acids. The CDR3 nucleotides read TGTGCCAGCAGTGAATTGGGGGGCGCAGCCTCAGGGGCCAACGTCCTGACTTTC. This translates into CASSELGGAASGANVLTF.

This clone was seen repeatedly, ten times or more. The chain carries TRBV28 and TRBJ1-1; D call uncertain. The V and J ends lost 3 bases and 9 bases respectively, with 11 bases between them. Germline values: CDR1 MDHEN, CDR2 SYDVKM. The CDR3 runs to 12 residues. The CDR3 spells CASSLTASKAFF. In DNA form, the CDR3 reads TGTGCCAGCAGTTTGACGGCATCCAAAGCTTTCTTT. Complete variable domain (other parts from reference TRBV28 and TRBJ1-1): DVKVTQSSRYLVKRTGEKVFLECVQDMDHENMFWYRQDPGLGLRLIYFSYDVKMKEKGDIPEGYSVSREKKERFSLILESASTNQTSMYLCASSLTASKAFFGQGTRLTVV.

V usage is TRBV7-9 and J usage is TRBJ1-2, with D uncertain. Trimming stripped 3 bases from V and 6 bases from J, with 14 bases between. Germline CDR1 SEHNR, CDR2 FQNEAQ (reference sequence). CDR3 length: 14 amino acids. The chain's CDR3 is CASSFLGTTNGYTF. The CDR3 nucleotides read TGTGCCAGCAGCTTTCTGGGAACCACGAATGGCTACACCTTC.